The clone carrying this TCR beta chain was detected many times. Antigen: not known. In the authors' workflow: Variation in CDR3 across clinicopathological groups served as the basis for constructing a distant-metastasis classifier in papillary thyroid cancer. TCRdb re-called the PCR reads with MiXCR. It is TCRdb's table, rather than the study itself, that gives the V and J calls and clone size. In the table there are tens of thousands of clones, about a sixth of which are singletons. This sample stems from a study of metastatic and nonmetastatic thyroid tumors. Study details: Samples came from malignant and benign thyroid patients, and repertoires were compared across blood and tumor or nodule tissue. General study points: As reported, TCR beta diversity in blood and tumor was significantly higher in malignant thyroid tumors than in benign nodules.

Patients underwent thyroid surgery, and none had received any treatment before it. The CDR3 extends over 15 amino acids. Trimming pared 1 base from V and 3 bases from J, leaving 12 bases between. From germline, CDR1 is MGHRA and CDR2 YSYEKL. The rearrangement links TRBV4-1 to TRBJ2-5; D possibly corresponds to TRBD2 (5 bases). This sequence was found in a female donor with papillary thyroid cancer or a benign thyroid nodule (not recorded which). Some clones in this sample may be carry-over from other donors' samples. Sample: tumor tissue. This chain's CDR3 is CASSQVTGNKETQYF. The CDR3 DNA is TGCGCCAGCAGCCAAGTTACCGGGAATAAAGAGACCCAGTACTTC.